This T cell receptor beta chain emerged from a study of shared clonotypes between healthy human individuals. Study summary: Aged 18 to 49, the donors were two women and a few men. Study results and limitations: Researchers found naive subsets generally carried larger estimated richness than memory subsets.

At the deep level, the assay was run. Using immunoSEQ multiplex PCR, the repertoire was profiled, and TCRdb retains in-frame clones only, with some absent. Seen here are roughly 1,000,000 clones, around 82% observed once, and the top ten hold about 0.52%. V gave up 11 bases and J gave up 1 base, with 15 bases separating them. Germline assignment: CDR1 MDHEN and CDR2 SYDVKM. CDR3 length equals 14 residues. As regards this clone: What it binds is not known.

This sequence was found in a young man in good health. Some clones in this sample may be carry-over from other donors' samples. The sequencing sample was made of memory CD4+ T cells from PBMCs. Subset of the sample: CD45RA-negative fraction. This chain uses TRBV28 with TRBJ1-5; D is perhaps TRBD1 (6 bases). CDR3: CAGGRGVSNQPQHF. The CDR3 nucleotides read TGTGCCGGGGGCAGGGGTGTAAGCAATCAGCCCCAGCATTTT.